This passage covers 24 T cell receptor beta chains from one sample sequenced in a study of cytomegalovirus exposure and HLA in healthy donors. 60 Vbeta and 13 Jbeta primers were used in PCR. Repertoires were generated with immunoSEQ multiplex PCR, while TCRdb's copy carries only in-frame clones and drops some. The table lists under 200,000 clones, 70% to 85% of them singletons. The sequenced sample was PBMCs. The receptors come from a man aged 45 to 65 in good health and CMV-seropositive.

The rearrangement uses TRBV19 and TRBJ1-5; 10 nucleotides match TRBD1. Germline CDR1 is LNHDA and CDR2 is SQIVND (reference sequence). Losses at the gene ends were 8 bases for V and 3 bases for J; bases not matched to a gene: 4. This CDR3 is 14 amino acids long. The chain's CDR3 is CASSGQGNNQPQHF. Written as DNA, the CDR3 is TGTGCCAGTTCGGGACAGGGGAACAATCAGCCCCAGCATTTT.

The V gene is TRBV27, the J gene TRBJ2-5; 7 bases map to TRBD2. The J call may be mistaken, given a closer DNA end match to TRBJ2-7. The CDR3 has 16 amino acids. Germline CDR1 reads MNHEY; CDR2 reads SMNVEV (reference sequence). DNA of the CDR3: TGTGCCAGCAGTTTTGGGAGGGTGGGCGAGCCCTACGAGCAGTACTTC. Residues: CASSFGRVGEPYEQYF.

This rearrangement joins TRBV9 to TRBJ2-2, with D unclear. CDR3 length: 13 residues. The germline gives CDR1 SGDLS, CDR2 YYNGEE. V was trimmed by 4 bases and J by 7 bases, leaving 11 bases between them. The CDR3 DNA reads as TGTGCCAGCAGCCCTCGGGTCGTCGGGGAGCTGTTTTTT. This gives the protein CASSPRVVGELFF.

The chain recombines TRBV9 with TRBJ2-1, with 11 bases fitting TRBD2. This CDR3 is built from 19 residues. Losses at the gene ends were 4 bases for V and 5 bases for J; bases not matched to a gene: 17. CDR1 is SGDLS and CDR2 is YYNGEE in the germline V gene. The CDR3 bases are TGTGCCAGCAGCTCAACGACTTCTACCGGGACTAGCGGTGACAATGAGCAGTTCTTC. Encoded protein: CASSSTTSTGTSGDNEQFF. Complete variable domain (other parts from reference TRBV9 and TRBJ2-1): DSGVTQTPKHLITATGQRVTLRCSPRSGDLSVYWYQQSLDQGLQFLIQYYNGEERAKGNILERFSAQQFPDLHSELNLSSLELGDSALYFCASSSTTSTGTSGDNEQFFGPGTRLTVL.

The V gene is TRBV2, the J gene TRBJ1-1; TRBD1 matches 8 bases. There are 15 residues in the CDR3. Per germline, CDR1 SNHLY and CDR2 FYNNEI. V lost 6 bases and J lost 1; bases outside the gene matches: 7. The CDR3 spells CASRPQGAGNTEAFF. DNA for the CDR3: TGTGCCAGCAGGCCCCAGGGGGCGGGGAACACTGAAGCTTTCTTT.

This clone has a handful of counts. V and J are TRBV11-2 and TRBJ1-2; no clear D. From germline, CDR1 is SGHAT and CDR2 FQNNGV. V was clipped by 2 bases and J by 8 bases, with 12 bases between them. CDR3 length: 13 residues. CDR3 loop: CASSLISATGYTF. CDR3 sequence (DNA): TGTGCCAGCAGCTTAATAAGTGCTACCGGCTACACCTTC.

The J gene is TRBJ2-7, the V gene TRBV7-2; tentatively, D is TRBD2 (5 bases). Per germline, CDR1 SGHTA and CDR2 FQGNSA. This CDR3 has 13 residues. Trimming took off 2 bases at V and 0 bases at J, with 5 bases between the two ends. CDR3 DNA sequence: TGTGCCAGCAGCTTAACTAGCTCCTACGAGCAGTACTTC. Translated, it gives CASSLTSSYEQYF. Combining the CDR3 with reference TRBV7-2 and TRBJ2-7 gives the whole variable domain GAGVSQSPSNKVTEKGKDVELRCDPISGHTALYWYRQSLGQGLEFLIYFQGNSAPDKSGLPSDRFSAERTGGSVSTLTIQRTQQEDSAVYLCASSLTSSYEQYFGPGTRLTVT.

CDR3 sequence: CASGLPTIGSGGNQPQHF. DNA of the CDR3: TGTGCTAGTGGTTTGCCTACCATTGGGAGCGGGGGCAATCAGCCCCAGCATTTT. The chain carries TRBV12-5 and TRBJ1-5; D is ambiguous. V gave up 2 bases and J gave up 2 bases, with 19 bases separating them. The V gene's germline CDR1 is LGHNT and CDR2 FRNRAP. CDR3 size: 18 residues.

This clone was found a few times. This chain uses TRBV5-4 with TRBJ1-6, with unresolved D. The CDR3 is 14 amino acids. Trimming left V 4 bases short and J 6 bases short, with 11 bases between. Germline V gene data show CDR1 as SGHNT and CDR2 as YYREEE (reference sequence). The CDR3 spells CASSLGLSNSPLHF. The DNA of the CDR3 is TGTGCCAGCAGCCTAGGACTGAGTAATTCACCCCTCCACTTT. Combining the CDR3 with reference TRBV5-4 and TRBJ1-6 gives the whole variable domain ETGVTQSPTHLIKTRGQQVTLRCSSQSGHNTVSWYQQALGQGPQFIFQYYREEENGRGNFPPRFSGLQFPNYSSELNVNALELDDSALYLCASSLGLSNSPLHFGNGTRLTVT.

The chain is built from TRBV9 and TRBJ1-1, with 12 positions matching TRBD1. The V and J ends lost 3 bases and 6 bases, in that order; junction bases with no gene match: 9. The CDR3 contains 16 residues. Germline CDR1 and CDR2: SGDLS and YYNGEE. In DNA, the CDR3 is TGTGCCAGCAGCGCAGGGACAGGGGGCGCATTCGCTGAAGCTTTCTTT. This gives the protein CASSAGTGGAFAEAFF. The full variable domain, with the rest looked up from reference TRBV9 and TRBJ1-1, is DSGVTQTPKHLITATGQRVTLRCSPRSGDLSVYWYQQSLDQGLQFLIQYYNGEERAKGNILERFSAQQFPDLHSELNLSSLELGDSALYFCASSAGTGGAFAEAFFGQGTRLTVV.

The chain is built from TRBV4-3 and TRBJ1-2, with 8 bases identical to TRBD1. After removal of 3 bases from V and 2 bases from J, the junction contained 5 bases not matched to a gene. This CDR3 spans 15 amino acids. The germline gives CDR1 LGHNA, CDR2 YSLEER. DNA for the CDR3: TGCGCCAGCAGCCACCTTGGACAGGGCAACTATGGCTACACCTTC. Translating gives CASSHLGQGNYGYTF.

CDR3 DNA sequence: TGTGCCAGCAGCCGACAGGGTCGGTACGAGCAGTACTTC. Translation: CASSRQGRYEQYF. V usage is TRBV6-1 and J usage is TRBJ2-7; 7 bases line up with TRBD1. This CDR3 is 13 amino acids long. Germline CDR1 and CDR2: MNHNS and SASEGT. V lost 6 bases and J lost 4; bases outside the gene matches: 6.

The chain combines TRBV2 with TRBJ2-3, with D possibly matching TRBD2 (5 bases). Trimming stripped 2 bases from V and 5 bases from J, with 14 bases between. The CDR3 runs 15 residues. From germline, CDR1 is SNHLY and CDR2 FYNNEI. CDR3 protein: CASSEIIASLDTQYF. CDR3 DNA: TGTGCCAGCAGTGAAATAATAGCGTCCTTAGATACGCAGTATTTT.

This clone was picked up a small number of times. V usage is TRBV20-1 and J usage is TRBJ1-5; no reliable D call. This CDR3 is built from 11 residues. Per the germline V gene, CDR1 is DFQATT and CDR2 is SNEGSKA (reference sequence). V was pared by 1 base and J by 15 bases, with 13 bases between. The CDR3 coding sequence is TGCAGTGCTAGAGTTGGAGCCCCAAGGCATTTT. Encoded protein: CSARVGAPRHF.

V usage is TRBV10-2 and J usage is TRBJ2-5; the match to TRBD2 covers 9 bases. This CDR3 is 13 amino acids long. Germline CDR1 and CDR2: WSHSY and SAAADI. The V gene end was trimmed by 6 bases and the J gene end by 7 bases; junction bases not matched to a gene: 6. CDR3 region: CASRDSGGATQYF. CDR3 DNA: TGCGCCAGCAGGGATAGCGGGGGTGCGACCCAGTACTTC.

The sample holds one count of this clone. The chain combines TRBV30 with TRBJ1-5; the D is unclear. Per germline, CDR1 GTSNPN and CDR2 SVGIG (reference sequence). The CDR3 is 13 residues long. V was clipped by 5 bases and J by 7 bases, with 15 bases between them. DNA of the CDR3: TGTGCCTGGTCCAAATCGGGAGGGCAGCCCCAGCATTTT. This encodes CAWSKSGGQPQHF.

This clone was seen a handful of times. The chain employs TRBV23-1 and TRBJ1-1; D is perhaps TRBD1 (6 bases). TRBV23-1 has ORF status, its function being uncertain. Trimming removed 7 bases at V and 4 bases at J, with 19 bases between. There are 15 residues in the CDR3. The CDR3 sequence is CASNPRGGKFTEAFF. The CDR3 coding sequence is TGCGCCAGCAACCCCCGCGGGGGCAAGTTCACTGAAGCTTTCTTT.

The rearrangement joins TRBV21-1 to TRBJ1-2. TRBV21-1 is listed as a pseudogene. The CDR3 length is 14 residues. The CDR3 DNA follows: TGTGCCAGCAGCGGACCGCGGGGGAACTATGGCTACACCTTC. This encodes CASSGPRGNYGYTF.

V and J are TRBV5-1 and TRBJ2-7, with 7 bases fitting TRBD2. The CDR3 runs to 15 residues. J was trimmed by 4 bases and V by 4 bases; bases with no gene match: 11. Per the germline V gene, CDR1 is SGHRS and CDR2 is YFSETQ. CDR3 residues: CASSPGGSGAYEQYF. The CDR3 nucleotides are TGCGCCAGCAGCCCTGGGGGGAGCGGGGCTTACGAGCAGTACTTC.

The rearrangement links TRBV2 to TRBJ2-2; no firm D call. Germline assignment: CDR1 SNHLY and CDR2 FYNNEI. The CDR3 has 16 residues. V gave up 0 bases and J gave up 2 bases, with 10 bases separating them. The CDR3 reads CASSEASPINTGELFF. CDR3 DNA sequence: TGTGCCAGCAGTGAAGCGTCACCTATCAACACCGGGGAGCTGTTTTTT.

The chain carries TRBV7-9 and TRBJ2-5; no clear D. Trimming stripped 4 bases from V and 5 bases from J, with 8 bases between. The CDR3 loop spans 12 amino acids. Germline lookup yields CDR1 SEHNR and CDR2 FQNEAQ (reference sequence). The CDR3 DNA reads TGTGCCAGCAGCTCTCTCGTGGAGACCCAGTACTTC. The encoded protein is CASSSLVETQYF. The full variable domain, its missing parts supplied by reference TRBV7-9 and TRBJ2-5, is DTGVSQNPRHKITKRGQNVTFRCDPISEHNRLYWYRQTLGQGPEFLTYFQNEAQLEKSRLLSDRFSAERPKGSFSTLEIQRTEQGDSAMYLCASSSLVETQYFGPGTRLLVL.

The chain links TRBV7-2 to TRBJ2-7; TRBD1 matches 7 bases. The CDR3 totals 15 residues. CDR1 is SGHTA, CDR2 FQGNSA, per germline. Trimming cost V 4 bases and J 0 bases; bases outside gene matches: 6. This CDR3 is CASSSTGVSSYEQYF. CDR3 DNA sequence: TGTGCCAGCAGCTCAACAGGGGTTAGCTCCTACGAGCAGTACTTC. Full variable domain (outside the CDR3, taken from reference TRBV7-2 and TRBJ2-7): GAGVSQSPSNKVTEKGKDVELRCDPISGHTALYWYRQSLGQGLEFLIYFQGNSAPDKSGLPSDRFSAERTGGSVSTLTIQRTQQEDSAVYLCASSSTGVSSYEQYFGPGTRLTVT.

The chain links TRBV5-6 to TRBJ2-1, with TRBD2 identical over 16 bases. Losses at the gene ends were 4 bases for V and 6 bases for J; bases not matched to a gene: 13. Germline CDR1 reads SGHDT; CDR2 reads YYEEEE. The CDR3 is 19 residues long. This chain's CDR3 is CASSPTGLAGGPVVNEQFF. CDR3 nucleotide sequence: TGTGCCAGCAGCCCGACGGGACTAGCGGGGGGGCCAGTAGTCAATGAGCAGTTCTTC.

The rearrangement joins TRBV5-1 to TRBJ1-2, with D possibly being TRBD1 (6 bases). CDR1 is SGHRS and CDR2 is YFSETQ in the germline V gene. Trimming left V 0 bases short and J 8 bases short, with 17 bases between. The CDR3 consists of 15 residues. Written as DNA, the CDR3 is TGCGCCAGCAGCTTGGGGACAGCGAATATGGGAGGCTACACCTTC. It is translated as CASSLGTANMGGYTF.